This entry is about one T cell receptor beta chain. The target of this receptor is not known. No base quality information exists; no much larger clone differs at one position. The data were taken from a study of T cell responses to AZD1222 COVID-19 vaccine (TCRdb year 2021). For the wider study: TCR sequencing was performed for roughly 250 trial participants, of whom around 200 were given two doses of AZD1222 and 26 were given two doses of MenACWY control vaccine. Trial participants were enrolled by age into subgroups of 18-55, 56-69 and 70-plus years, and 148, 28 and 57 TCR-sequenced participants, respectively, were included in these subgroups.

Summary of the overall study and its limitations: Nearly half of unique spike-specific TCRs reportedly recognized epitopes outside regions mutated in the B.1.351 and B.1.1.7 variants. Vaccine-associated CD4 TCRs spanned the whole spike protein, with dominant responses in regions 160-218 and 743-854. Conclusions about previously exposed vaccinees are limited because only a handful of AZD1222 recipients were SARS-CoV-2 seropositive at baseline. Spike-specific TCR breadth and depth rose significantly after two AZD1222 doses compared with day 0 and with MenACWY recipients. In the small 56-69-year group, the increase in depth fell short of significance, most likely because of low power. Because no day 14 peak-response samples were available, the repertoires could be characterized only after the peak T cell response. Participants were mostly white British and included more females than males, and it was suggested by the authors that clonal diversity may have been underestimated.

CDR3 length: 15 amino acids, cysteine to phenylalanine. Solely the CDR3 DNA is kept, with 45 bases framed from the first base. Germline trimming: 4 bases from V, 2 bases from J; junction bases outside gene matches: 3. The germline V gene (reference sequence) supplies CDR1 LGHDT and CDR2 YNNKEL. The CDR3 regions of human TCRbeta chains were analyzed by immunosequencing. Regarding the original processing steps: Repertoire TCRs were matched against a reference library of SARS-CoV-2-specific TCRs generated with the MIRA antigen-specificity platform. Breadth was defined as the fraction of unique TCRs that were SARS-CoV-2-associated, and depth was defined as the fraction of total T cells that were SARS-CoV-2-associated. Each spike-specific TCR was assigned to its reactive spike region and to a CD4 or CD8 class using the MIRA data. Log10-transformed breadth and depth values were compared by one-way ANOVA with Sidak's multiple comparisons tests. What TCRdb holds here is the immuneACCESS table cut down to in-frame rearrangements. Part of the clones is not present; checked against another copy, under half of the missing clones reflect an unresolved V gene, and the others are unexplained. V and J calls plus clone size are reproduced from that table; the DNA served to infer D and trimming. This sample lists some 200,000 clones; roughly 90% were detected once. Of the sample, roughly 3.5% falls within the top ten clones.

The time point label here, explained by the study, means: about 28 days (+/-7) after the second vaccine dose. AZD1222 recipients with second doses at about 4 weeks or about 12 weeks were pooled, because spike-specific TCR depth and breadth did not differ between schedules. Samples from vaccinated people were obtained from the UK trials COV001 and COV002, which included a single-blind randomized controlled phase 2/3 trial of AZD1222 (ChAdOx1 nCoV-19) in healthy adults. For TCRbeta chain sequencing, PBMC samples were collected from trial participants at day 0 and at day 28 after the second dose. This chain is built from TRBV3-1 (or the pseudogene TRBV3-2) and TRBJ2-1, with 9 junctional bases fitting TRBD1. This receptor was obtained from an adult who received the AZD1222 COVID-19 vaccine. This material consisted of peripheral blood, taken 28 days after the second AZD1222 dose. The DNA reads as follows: TGTGCCAGCAGCCTTACAGGGGGCCCCTACAATGAGCAGTTCTTC. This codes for CASSLTGGPYNEQFF.